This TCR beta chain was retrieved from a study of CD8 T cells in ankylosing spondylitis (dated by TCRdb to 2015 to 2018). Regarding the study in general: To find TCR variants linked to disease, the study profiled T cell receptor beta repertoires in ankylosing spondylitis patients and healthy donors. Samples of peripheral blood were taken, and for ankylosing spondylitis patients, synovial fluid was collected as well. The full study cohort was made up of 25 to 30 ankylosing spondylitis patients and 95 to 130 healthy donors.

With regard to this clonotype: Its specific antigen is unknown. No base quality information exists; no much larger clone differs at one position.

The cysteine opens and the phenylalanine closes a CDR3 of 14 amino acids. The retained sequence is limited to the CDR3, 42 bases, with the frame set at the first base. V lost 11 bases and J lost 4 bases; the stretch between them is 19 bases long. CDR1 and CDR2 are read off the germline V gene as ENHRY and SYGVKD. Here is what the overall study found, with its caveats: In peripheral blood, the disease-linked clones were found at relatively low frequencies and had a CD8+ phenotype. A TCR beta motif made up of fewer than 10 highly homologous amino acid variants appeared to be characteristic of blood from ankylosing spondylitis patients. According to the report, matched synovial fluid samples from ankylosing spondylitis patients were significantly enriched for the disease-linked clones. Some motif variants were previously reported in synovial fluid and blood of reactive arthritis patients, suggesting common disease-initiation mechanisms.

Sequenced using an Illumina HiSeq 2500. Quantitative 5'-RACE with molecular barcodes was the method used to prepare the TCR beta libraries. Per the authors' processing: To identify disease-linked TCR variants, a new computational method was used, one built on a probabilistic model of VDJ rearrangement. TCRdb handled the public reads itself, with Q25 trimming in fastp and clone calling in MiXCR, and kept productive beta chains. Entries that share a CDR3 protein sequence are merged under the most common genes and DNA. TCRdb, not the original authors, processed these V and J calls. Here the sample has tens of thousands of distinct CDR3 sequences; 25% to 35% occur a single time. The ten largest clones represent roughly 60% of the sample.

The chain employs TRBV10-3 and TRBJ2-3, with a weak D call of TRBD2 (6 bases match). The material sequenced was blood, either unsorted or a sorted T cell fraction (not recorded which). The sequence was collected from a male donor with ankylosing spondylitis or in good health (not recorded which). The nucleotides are TGTGCCGCACCTTTCGCGGGGAGCGCAGATACGCAGTATTTT. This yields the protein CAAPFAGSADTQYF.